This T cell receptor (beta chain) is drawn from a study of blood T cell repertoires in COVID-19. Per the germline V gene, CDR1 is MGHRA and CDR2 is YSYEKL. CDR3 size: 17 residues. The ends lost 2 bases at V and 2 bases at J; junction bases unmatched: 6. Methods used by the authors: Amplification from reference gene primers served as the basis for estimated nucleated cell counts. Produced via immunoSEQ multiplex PCR; TCRdb's table is partial and in-frame only. V, J and clone size reflect that table, while D and trimming were determined from the DNA. The table has under 300,000 clones, 84% seen once. The origin of this receptor is a woman aged 35 to 49 who had recovered from COVID-19. V and J are TRBV4-1 and TRBJ2-4; TRBD2 matches 10 bases. Sample: peripheral blood. The CDR3 loop is CASSQPTSGETKNIQYF. DNA for the CDR3: TGCGCCAGCAGCCAACCCACTAGCGGGGAAACCAAAAACATTCAGTACTTC.